This T cell receptor (beta chain) emerged from a study of CD8 T cells in Susac syndrome. About this clonotype itself: One junction end does not reproduce the germline sequence, and a read error may be involved.

CDR1 SGHDN and CDR2 FVKESK come from the germline V gene. The CDR3 loop spans 14 amino acids. Reverse transcription of about 0.45 to 1 ug RNA was performed with random hexamers. One entry per CDR3 protein results from TCRdb running MiXCR on the immunoSEQ multiplex PCR reads. The sample lists approximately 170,000 distinct CDR3 sequences, around 94% occurring once. This chain joins TRBV14 and TRBJ1-1; no clear D gene. The sequence derives from a human donor with multiple sclerosis. Sequenced: CD4+ T cells from PBMCs. DNA for the CDR3: TGTGCCAGCACCCAAGGGCGCGGACCCTATGAAGCTTTCTTT. Its protein product is CASTQGRGPYEAFF. Drawing the rest from reference TRBV14 and TRBJ1-1, the complete variable domain is EAGVTQFPSHSVIEKGQTVTLRCDPISGHDNLYWYRRVMGKEIKFLLHFVKESKQDESGMPNNRFLAERTGGTYSTLKVQPAELEDSGVYFCASTQGRGPYEAFFGQGTRLTVV.